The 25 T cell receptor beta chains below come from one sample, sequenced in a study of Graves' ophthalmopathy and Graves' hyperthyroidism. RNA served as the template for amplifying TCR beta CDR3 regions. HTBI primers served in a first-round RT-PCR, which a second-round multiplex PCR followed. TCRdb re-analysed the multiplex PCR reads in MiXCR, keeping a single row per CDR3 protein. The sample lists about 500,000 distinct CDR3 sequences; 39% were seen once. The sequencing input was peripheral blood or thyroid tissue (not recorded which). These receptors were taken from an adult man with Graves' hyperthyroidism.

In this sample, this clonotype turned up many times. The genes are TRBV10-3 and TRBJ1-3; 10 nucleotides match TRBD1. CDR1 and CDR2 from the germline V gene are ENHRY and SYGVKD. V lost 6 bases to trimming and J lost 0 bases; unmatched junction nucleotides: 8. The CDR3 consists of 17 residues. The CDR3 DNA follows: TGTGCCATCAGATCATGGACAGGGGGAACCTCTGGAAACACCATATATTTT. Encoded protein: CAIRSWTGGTSGNTIYF.

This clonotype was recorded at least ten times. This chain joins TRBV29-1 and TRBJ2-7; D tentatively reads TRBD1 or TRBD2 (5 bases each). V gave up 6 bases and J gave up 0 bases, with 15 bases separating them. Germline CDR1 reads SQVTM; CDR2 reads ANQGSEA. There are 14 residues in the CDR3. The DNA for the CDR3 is TGCAGCGTCGAGGGCTACCAGGGCTCCTACGAGCAGTACTTC. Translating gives CSVEGYQGSYEQYF.

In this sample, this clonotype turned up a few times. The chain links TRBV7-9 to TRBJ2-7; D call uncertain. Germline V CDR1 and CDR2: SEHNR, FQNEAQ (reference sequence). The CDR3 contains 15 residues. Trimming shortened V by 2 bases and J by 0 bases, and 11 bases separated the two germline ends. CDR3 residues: CASSLRDEVSYEQYF. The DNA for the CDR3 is TGTGCCAGCAGCTTACGAGACGAGGTCTCCTACGAGCAGTACTTC.

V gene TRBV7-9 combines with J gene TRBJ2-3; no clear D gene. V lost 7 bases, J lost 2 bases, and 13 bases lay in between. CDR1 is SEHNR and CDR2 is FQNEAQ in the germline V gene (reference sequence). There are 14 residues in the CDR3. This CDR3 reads CASNSPEDTDTQYF. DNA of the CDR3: TGTGCCAGCAACTCCCCTGAGGACACAGATACGCAGTATTTT.

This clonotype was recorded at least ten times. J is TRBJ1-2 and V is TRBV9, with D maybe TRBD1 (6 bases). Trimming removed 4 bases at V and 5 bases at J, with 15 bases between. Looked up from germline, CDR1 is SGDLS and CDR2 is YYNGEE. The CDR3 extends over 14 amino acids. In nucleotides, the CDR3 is TGTGCCAGCAGCCCCGGGGGGGGCGATTATGGCTACACCTTC. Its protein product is CASSPGGGDYGYTF.

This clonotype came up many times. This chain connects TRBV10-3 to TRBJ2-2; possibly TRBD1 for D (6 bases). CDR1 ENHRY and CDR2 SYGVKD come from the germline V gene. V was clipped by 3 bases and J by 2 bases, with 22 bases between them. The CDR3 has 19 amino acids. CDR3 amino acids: CAISEGFRGFRQNTGELFF. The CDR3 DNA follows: TGTGCCATCAGTGAAGGTTTCAGGGGTTTTCGGCAAAACACCGGGGAGCTGTTTTTT.

DNA of the CDR3: TGTGCCAGCAGCTTGATGGGAGGGGCAGTCACCGGGGAGCTGTTTTTT. It yields the protein CASSLMGGAVTGELFF. The rearrangement links TRBV7-9 to TRBJ2-2; 7 positions match TRBD2. CDR1 is SEHNR, CDR2 FQNEAQ, per germline (reference sequence). The CDR3 is 16 residues long. The junction had 8 bases not matched to a gene; V was cut back by 3 bases and J by 4 bases. Drawing the rest from reference TRBV7-9 and TRBJ2-2, the complete variable domain is DTGVSQNPRHKITKRGQNVTFRCDPISEHNRLYWYRQTLGQGPEFLTYFQNEAQLEKSRLLSDRFSAERPKGSFSTLEIQRTEQGDSAMYLCASSLMGGAVTGELFFGEGSRLTVL.

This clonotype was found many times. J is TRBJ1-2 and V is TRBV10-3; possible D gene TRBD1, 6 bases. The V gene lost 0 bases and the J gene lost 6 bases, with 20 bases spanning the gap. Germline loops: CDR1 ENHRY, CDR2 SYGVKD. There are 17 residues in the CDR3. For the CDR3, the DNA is TGTGCCATCAGTGAGTCTTTACCAGGGGTTGCGCGAGATGGCTACACCTTC. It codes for CAISESLPGVARDGYTF.

The CDR3 DNA reads as TGTGCCACCAGCCGGTCCTACAATGAGCAGTTCTTC. It specifies CATSRSYNEQFF. The V gene is TRBV15, the J gene TRBJ2-1; D not certain. The CDR3 loop spans 12 amino acids. Trimming removed 5 bases from V and 1 base from J, with 3 bases in between. The germline gives CDR1 LNHNV, CDR2 YYDKDF (reference sequence).

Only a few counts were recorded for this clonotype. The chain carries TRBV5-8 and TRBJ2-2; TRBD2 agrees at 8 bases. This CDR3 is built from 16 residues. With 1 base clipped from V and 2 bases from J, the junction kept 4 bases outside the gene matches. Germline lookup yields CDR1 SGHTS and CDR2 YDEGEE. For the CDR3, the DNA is TGTGCCAGCAGCTTGCGAAGCGGGAGAAACACCGGGGAGCTGTTTTTT. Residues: CASSLRSGRNTGELFF.

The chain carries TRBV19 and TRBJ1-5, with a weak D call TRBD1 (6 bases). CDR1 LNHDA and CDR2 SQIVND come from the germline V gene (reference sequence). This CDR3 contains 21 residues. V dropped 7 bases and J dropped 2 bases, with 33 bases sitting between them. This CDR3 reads CASTERKRQATWDAGNQPQHF. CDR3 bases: TGTGCCAGTACCGAGAGGAAGAGACAGGCTACGTGGGATGCGGGCAATCAGCCCCAGCATTTT.

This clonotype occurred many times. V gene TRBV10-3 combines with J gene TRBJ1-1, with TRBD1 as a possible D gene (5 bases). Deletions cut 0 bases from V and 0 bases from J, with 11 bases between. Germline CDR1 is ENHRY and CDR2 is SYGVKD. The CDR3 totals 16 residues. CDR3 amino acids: CAISESGARMNTEAFF. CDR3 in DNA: TGTGCCATCAGTGAGTCTGGGGCCAGAATGAACACTGAAGCTTTCTTT.

The CDR3 is CARTPGHNSPLHF. CDR3 bases: TGTGCCCGGACTCCGGGCCATAATTCACCCCTCCACTTT. V gene TRBV30 combines with J gene TRBJ1-6; D gene unclear. Germline V gene lookup returns CDR1 GTSNPN and CDR2 SVGIG (reference sequence). Trimming cost V 8 bases and J 5 bases, with 13 bases left between them. This CDR3 is 13 amino acids long.

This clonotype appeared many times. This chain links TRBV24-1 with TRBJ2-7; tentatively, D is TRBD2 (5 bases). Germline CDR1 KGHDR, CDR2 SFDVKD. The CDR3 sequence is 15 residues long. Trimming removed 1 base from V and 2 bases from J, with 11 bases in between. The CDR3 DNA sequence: TGTGCCACCAGTGATTTCGCCGAGGGAACCTACGAGCAGTACTTC. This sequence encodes CATSDFAEGTYEQYF.

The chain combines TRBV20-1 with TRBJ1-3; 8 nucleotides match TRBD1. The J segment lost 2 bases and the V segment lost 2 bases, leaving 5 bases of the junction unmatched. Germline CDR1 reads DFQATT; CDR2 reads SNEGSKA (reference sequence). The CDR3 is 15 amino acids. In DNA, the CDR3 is TGCAGTGCTAGATCAGGGGGCTCCCCTGGAAACACCATATATTTT. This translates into CSARSGGSPGNTIYF.

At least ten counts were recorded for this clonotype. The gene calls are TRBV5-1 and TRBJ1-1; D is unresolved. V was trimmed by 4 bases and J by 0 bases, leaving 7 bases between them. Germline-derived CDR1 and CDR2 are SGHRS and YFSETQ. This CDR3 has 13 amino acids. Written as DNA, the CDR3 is TGCGCCAGCAGCCTTAGCATGAACACTGAAGCTTTCTTT. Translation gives CASSLSMNTEAFF. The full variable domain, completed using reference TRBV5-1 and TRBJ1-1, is KAGVTQTPRYLIKTRGQQVTLSCSPISGHRSVSWYQQTPGQGLQFLFEYFSETQRNKGNFPGRFSGRQFSNSRSEMNVSTLELGDSALYLCASSLSMNTEAFFGQGTRLTVV.

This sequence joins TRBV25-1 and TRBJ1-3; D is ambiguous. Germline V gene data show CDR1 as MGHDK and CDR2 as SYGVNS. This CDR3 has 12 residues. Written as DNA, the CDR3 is TGTGCTGGGAGGTTCTCTGGAAACACCATATATTTT. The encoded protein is CAGRFSGNTIYF. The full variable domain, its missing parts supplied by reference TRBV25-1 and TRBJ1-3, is EADIYQTPRYLVIGTGKKITLECSQTMGHDKMYWYQQDPGMELHLIHYSYGVNSTEKGDLSSESTVSRIRTEHFPLTLESARPSHTSQYLCAGRFSGNTIYFGEGSWLTVV.

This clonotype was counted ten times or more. The CDR3 is CASSIQGNYGYTF. The DNA for the CDR3 is TGTGCCAGTAGTATACAGGGGAACTATGGCTACACCTTC. The chain joins TRBV19 to TRBJ1-2, with D perhaps TRBD1 (6 bases). Germline loops: CDR1 LNHDA, CDR2 SQIVND (reference sequence). The CDR3 covers 13 residues. The ends were cut back, 2 bases at V and 2 bases at J, with 6 bases in the middle.

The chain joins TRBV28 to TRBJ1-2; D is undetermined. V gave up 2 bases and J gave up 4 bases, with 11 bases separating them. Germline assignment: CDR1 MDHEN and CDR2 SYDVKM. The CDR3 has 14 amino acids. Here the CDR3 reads CASSLGVISYGYTF. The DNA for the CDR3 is TGTGCCAGCAGTTTAGGGGTGATAAGCTATGGCTACACCTTC.

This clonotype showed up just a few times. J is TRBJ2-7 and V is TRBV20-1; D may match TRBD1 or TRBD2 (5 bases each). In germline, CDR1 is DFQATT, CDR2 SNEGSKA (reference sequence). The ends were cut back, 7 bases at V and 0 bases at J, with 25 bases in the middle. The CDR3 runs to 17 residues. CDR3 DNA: TGCAGTGGGGCGGGTACAGGACTGACGATAAGCTCCTACGAGCAGTACTTC. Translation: CSGAGTGLTISSYEQYF.

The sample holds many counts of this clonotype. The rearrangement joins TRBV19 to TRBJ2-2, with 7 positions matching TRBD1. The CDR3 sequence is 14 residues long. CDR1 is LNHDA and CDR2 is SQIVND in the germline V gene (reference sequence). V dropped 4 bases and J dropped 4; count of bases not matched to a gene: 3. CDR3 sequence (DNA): TGTGCCAGTAGTACGGGACAGTTCACCGGGGAGCTGTTTTTT. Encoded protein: CASSTGQFTGELFF.

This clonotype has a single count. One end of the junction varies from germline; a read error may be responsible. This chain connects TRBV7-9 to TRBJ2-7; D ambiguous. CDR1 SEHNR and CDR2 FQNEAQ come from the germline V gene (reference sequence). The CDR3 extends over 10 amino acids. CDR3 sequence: CASSLSQQNF. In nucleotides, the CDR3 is TGTGCCAGCAGCTTGTCACAGCAGAACTTC.

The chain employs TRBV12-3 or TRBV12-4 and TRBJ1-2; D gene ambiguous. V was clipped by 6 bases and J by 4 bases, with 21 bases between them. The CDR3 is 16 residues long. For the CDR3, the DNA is TGTGCCAGCAGCCCCTATGGGCATTTGTCGGTCTATGGCTACACCTTC. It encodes CASSPYGHLSVYGYTF.

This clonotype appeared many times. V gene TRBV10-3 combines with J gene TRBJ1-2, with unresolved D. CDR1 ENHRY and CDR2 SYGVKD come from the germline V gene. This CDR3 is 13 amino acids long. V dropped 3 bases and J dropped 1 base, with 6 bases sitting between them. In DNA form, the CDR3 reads TGTGCCATCAGTGAAAGGGATAACTATGGCTACACCTTC. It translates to CAISERDNYGYTF.

CDR3 DNA sequence: TGTGCCAGCAGTCGGACTAGCGGGGGGGGCTACACCTTC. This gives the protein CASSRTSGGGYTF. The chain is built from TRBV7-2 and TRBJ1-2; TRBD1 is a possible D gene (5 bases). This CDR3 contains 13 residues. Germline-derived CDR1 and CDR2 are SGHTA and FQGNSA. V shed 6 bases and J shed 8 bases, with 16 bases lying between them.